This entry lists 22 T cell receptor beta chains sequenced from one sample in a study of PD-L1 blockade in urothelial cancer. Assay used: immunoSEQ multiplex PCR; TCRdb lists only in-frame clones, some missing. The sample contains 35,000 to 45,000 clones, about 88% of which appear only once. Documented time point: pretreatment peripheral blood. Sample: PBMCs, taken around atezolizumab (anti-PD-L1) treatment. These receptors all stem from a donor at least 40 years old with urothelial cancer.

This clone has just one count. The V and J genes are TRBV4-3 and TRBJ2-1; TRBD2 aligns across 15 bases. This CDR3 spans 18 amino acids. Germline CDR1 LGHNA, CDR2 YSLEER. J gave up 5 bases and V 4 bases, and 9 bases lay outside the gene matches. The CDR3 nucleotides are TGCGCCAGCAGCCCCGGACTAGCGGGAGGGCCTAGGGACAATGAGCAGTTCTTC. It codes for CASSPGLAGGPRDNEQFF.

This clone was recorded a few times. The chain carries TRBV11-2 and TRBJ1-1; 8 bases fit TRBD1. This CDR3 spans 20 amino acids. CDR1 SGHAT and CDR2 FQNNGV come from the germline V gene. The V and J ends lost 0 bases and 0 bases, in that order; junction bases with no gene match: 15. CDR3 region: CASSLDRRRPGQAVNTEAFF. CDR3 nucleotides: TGTGCCAGCAGCTTAGATCGCCGGCGACCGGGACAGGCCGTGAACACTGAAGCTTTCTTT. Together with reference TRBV11-2 and TRBJ1-1, the CDR3 gives the full variable domain: EAGVAQSPRYKIIEKRQSVAFWCNPISGHATLYWYQQILGQGPKLLIQFQNNGVVDDSQLPKDRFSAERLKGVDSTLKIQPAKLEDSAVYLCASSLDRRRPGQAVNTEAFFGQGTRLTVV.

The chain couples TRBV27 to TRBJ2-7; 9 bases are shared with TRBD1. The CDR3 spans 12 residues. V lost 6 bases to trimming and J lost 12 bases; unmatched junction nucleotides: 9. Per the germline V gene, CDR1 is MNHEY and CDR2 is SMNVEV (reference sequence). In nucleotides, the CDR3 is TGTGCCAGCAGCCACGACAGGGGGGGGTGGTACTTC. This sequence encodes CASSHDRGGWYF.

The chain joins TRBV7-2 to TRBJ2-7, with D possibly matching TRBD2 (6 bases). Looked up from germline, CDR1 is SGHTA and CDR2 is FQGNSA. Between the trimmed V and J ends, which lost 0 bases and 7 bases, there was a span of 19 bases. This CDR3 spans 16 amino acids. The CDR3 spells CASSLAHGTAFLEQYF. The DNA of the CDR3 is TGTGCCAGCAGCTTAGCCCATGGGACTGCCTTTCTGGAGCAGTACTTC.

The chain is built from TRBV18 and TRBJ2-7, with a tentative D call TRBD1 (6 bases). V lost 1 base and J 4 bases, leaving 11 bases between the germline ends. Germline loops: CDR1 KGHSH, CDR2 LQKENI. This CDR3 is built from 14 residues. The CDR3 DNA sequence: TGTGCCAGCTCACCACAGGGGGAGATGTACGAGCAGTACTTC. It translates to CASSPQGEMYEQYF. Based on the CDR3 plus reference TRBV18 and TRBJ2-7, the full variable domain is NAGVMQNPRHLVRRRGQEARLRCSPMKGHSHVYWYRQLPEEGLKFMVYLQKENIIDESGMPKERFSAEFPKEGPSILRIQQVVRGDSAAYFCASSPQGEMYEQYFGPGTRLTVT.

The chain carries TRBV28 and TRBJ2-1; tentative D call: TRBD1 (5 bases). In germline, CDR1 is MDHEN, CDR2 SYDVKM. V gave up 4 bases and J gave up 4 bases, with 11 bases separating them. The CDR3 sequence is 14 residues long. CDR3 sequence: CASSWAGYYNEQFF. DNA of the CDR3: TGTGCCAGCAGTTGGGCAGGGTATTACAATGAGCAGTTCTTC. The full variable domain, completed using reference TRBV28 and TRBJ2-1, is DVKVTQSSRYLVKRTGEKVFLECVQDMDHENMFWYRQDPGLGLRLIYFSYDVKMKEKGDIPEGYSVSREKKERFSLILESASTNQTSMYLCASSWAGYYNEQFFGPGTRLTVL.

CDR3 nucleotides: TGTGCCAGCAGCTTAGAGGCTAGCGGGATCGCAGATACGCAGTATTTT. Its protein is CASSLEASGIADTQYF. The chain couples TRBV7-2 to TRBJ2-3, with 9 positions matching TRBD2. The CDR3 contains 16 residues. The germline V gene has CDR1 SGHTA and CDR2 FQGNSA. The V segment lost 1 base and the J segment 4 bases; nucleotides outside the gene matches: 6.

DNA for the CDR3: TGCAGCGTTGAACCCGACAGGGACTATGGCTACACCTTC. It codes for CSVEPDRDYGYTF. The chain is built from TRBV29-1 and TRBJ1-2; 7 nucleotides align to TRBD1. The CDR3 totals 13 residues. Germline CDR1 is SQVTM and CDR2 is ANQGSEA. Unmatched junction bases numbered 3, after V lost 2 bases and J lost 3 bases.

V gene TRBV6-6 combines with J gene TRBJ1-2, with D possibly being TRBD1 (5 bases). The CDR3 has 15 amino acids. Germline CDR1 is MNHNY and CDR2 is SVGAGI (reference sequence). V lost 5 bases and J lost 10, with 23 bases in between. Here the CDR3 DNA reads TGTGCCAGCAGTGGGGGGTGGGGCCCCGGGGACTTCTACACCTTC. Translated, it gives CASSGGWGPGDFYTF.

The V and J genes are TRBV5-1 and TRBJ1-1, with unresolved D. Germline V lookup: CDR1 SGHRS, CDR2 YFSETQ. The CDR3 length is 13 residues. The V end lost 0 bases, the J end lost 1 base, and 4 bases lay between the germline ends. CDR3 loop: CASSLGANTEAFF. CDR3 nucleotides: TGCGCCAGCAGCTTGGGGGCGAACACTGAAGCTTTCTTT.

This sequence joins TRBV9 and TRBJ2-7; 12 bases agree with TRBD2. CDR1 SGDLS and CDR2 YYNGEE come from the germline V gene. This CDR3 region has 15 residues. V gave up 4 bases and J gave up 7 bases; unmatched junction bases: 9. Written as DNA, the CDR3 is TGTGCCAGCAGCCCGAGGACTAGCGGGATAGGGGAGCAGTACTTC. It yields the protein CASSPRTSGIGEQYF.

The chain carries TRBV7-3 and TRBJ2-3, with 9 bases fitting TRBD2. CDR3 length equals 16 residues. J lost 4 bases, V lost 2 bases, and 7 bases had no gene match. Looked up from germline, CDR1 is SGHTA and CDR2 is FQGTGA. The CDR3 DNA sequence: TGTGCCAGCAGCTTAGGCCCAGCGGGAGGCGCAGATACGCAGTATTTT. It translates to CASSLGPAGGADTQYF.

The chain employs TRBV28 and TRBJ2-7; tentative D call: TRBD1 (7 bases). The CDR3 has 14 amino acids. The germline gives CDR1 MDHEN, CDR2 SYDVKM. Between the trimmed V and J ends, which lost 7 bases and 2 bases, there was a span of 15 bases. CDR3 sequence reads: CASTPGGMPYEQYF. CDR3 bases: TGTGCCAGCACCCCAGGGGGGATGCCCTACGAGCAGTACTTC.

This sequence joins TRBV7-9 and TRBJ1-5; 7 bases are a match to TRBD1. V shed 5 bases and J 2 bases; nucleotides not matched to a gene: 0. Germline V gene sequence: CDR1 SEHNR, CDR2 FQNEAQ (reference sequence). CDR3 length: 13 residues. CDR3 nucleotides: TGTGCCAGCAGCACAGGGGGCAATCAGCCCCAGCATTTT. Amino acid sequence: CASSTGGNQPQHF.

This clone has only one observation. The chain has TRBV4-3 and TRBJ1-3, with 8 bases that match TRBD1. Germline trimming cut 0 bases from V and 0 bases from J; bases unmatched to any gene: 7. CDR1 and CDR2 from the germline V gene are LGHNA and YSLEER. The CDR3 runs 18 residues. The CDR3 DNA is TGCGCCAGCAGCCAAGATCGTGGGACAGGTTTCTCTGGAAACACCATATATTTT. This encodes CASSQDRGTGFSGNTIYF.

A few counts support this clone. This chain connects TRBV9 to TRBJ2-7; 8 bases line up with TRBD2. The germline V gene encodes CDR1 SGDLS and CDR2 YYNGEE. This CDR3 spans 16 amino acids. J lost 7 bases, V lost 3 bases, and 15 bases had no gene match. CDR3 in amino acids: CASSGGSGTKPGEQYF. As DNA, the CDR3 is TGTGCCAGCAGCGGGGGTAGCGGGACCAAGCCCGGGGAGCAGTACTTC.

This clone appeared once. The CDR3 sequence: CASRGQGAAGEQYF. CDR3 DNA: TGCGCCAGCAGGGGGCAGGGGGCGGCGGGGGAGCAGTACTTC. The V call is TRBV5-1, the J call TRBJ2-4, with D possibly TRBD1 on 8 matching bases. Looked up from germline, CDR1 is SGHRS and CDR2 is YFSETQ. This CDR3 region has 14 residues. V gave up 5 bases and J gave up 13 bases, with 22 bases separating them.

The rearrangement joins TRBV11-3 to TRBJ2-7, with D perhaps matching TRBD2 (5 bases). Germline CDR1 is SGHNT and CDR2 is YENEEA. This CDR3 comprises 13 residues. V was pared by 5 bases and J by 4 bases, with 12 bases between. This CDR3 is CASSQQRRYEQYF. The CDR3 DNA reads as TGTGCCAGCAGCCAACAGCGGCGGTACGAGCAGTACTTC.

The chain combines TRBV7-2 with TRBJ2-7, with D perhaps TRBD1 (6 bases). The CDR3 has 14 amino acids. The germline V gene encodes CDR1 SGHTA and CDR2 FQGNSA. Trimming removed 1 base from V and 3 bases from J, with 10 bases in between. Here the CDR3 DNA reads TGTGCCAGCAGCTTAGGGGGGCTCGACTACGAGCAGTACTTC. Translating it yields CASSLGGLDYEQYF.

The chain combines TRBV7-2 with TRBJ2-7; 13 bases match TRBD2. The length of the CDR3 is 16 residues. With V trimmed by 5 bases and J by 5 bases, 9 bases remained unmatched. Germline V gives CDR1 SGHTA, CDR2 FQGNSA. Here the CDR3 reads CASSTTSGRAFHEQYF. The CDR3, as DNA: TGTGCCAGCAGCACAACTAGCGGGAGGGCCTTTCACGAGCAGTACTTC.

The chain joins TRBV19 to TRBJ1-1; D not resolved. V lost 1 base and J 5 bases, leaving 11 bases between the germline ends. The germline CDR1 and CDR2 sequences are LNHDA and SQIVND (reference sequence). This CDR3 is built from 14 residues. The CDR3 here is CASSIAPGFTEAFF. The CDR3 bases are TGTGCCAGTAGTATAGCCCCGGGTTTTACTGAAGCTTTCTTT.

The chain recombines TRBV5-1 with TRBJ2-7; D is possibly TRBD1 (6 bases). The CDR3 is made up of 13 amino acids. The germline V gene has CDR1 SGHRS and CDR2 YFSETQ. The V gene lost 4 bases and the J gene lost 7 bases, with 15 bases spanning the gap. The CDR3 nucleotides are TGCGCCAGCAGCAACACAGGGACGGGGGAGCAGTACTTC. Amino acid sequence: CASSNTGTGEQYF.